This TCR beta chain came from a study of blood T cell repertoires in COVID-19 (dated by TCRdb to the early 2020s). With respect to the entire study: The collaborator samples originated in the United States, Italy and Spain and spanned the acute and convalescent phases of COVID-19. The material from the prospective study consisted of cDNA or gDNA derived from T cells, B-cell-depleted T cells, or PBMCs. Subjects who had been exposed to COVID-19, were actively infected with it, or had recovered from it provided the deeply sampled blood TCRbeta repertoires that made up the dataset. The repertoires were released in a freely available public database meant as a resource for research on the immune response to SARS-CoV-2. Samples came from the ongoing ImmuneRACE study (first 160 participants) plus 1,254 subjects from 6 global collaborators. A de-identified subject ID, COVID-19 status, age in years and sex were almost always included in the sample metadata. Where available, HLA class I and class II types were obtained from metadata supplied by the sample provider rather than from assay-based typing.

The immunoSEQ Assay, a bias-controlled multiplex PCR, was used to amplify TCRbeta CDR3 regions from genomic DNA. In the authors' own workflow: Nucleated cell counts per sample were estimated from amplification of reference gene primers within the assay. To quantify the absolute abundance of each unique TCRbeta CDR3 rearrangement, sequence reads were collapsed and filtered. Productive Simpson clonality was computed per sample as the square root of Simpson's diversity index over productive rearrangements. TCRdb limited this immuneACCESS table to in-frame rearrangements with V and J called. A share of clones is missing; checked studies link under half to unresolved V genes, and the rest is unexplained. The DNA gave D and trimming, while V, J and clone size come from that table. This sample holds about 180,000 clones; around nine tenths were observed only once. In total, the top ten clones hold around 12% of the sample.

CDR3 length: 13 amino acids, cysteine to phenylalanine. The kept DNA is CDR3 alone, 39 bases in frame from the first base. According to the germline V gene (reference sequence), CDR1 reads MNHEY and CDR2 reads SMNVEV. The germline ends are 9 bases apart after V is trimmed by 2 bases and J by 6 bases. The full study reports these points: Clinical and demographic metadata were provided uncurated, with the amount varying by source and participant.

For this clone: Its antigen is unknown. No base qualities exist here, and no much larger clone lies one base off it.

At one collaborating source in Seattle, patients were enrolled during active infection and were followed longitudinally through the course of disease. Each collaborating institution followed its own protocols to collect whole blood in K2EDTA tubes. For TCRbeta analysis, collaborator samples were shipped as frozen whole blood, as isolated PBMCs, or as DNA extracted from either sample type. The sequenced sample was peripheral blood. The rearrangement joined TRBV27 to TRBJ2-3; TRBD1 could be the D gene, as 5 bases match. This receptor was obtained from a woman in her sixties or seventies with COVID-19, enrolled during active disease. In nucleotides, the sequence is TGTGCCAGCAGTTTAAGGGGATATGATACGCAGTATTTT. It is translated as CASSLRGYDTQYF.